This TCR beta chain was identified during a study of CD8 T cells in ankylosing spondylitis. This clonotype came up a few times. Its specificity is not known. It was by quantitative 5'-RACE with molecular barcodes that TCR beta libraries were made. TCRdb re-analysed the 5' RACE reads in MiXCR, keeping a single row per CDR3 protein. Here the sample spans fewer than 500,000 distinct CDR3 sequences, 20% to 25% being singletons. Findings of the study overall: In ankylosing spondylitis patients, matched synovial fluid reportedly showed significant enrichment of disease-linked clones. Within ankylosing spondylitis blood, a TCR beta motif made up of seven or eight highly homologous variants appeared to be characteristic.

Sequencing was carried out using blood, either unsorted or a sorted T cell fraction (not recorded which). The receptor's source is a male donor with ankylosing spondylitis.

This CDR3 reads CASTGGQGHSPLHF. The CDR3 region has the DNA TGTGCCAGCACGGGAGGACAGGGTCATTCACCCCTCCACTTT. V usage is TRBV12-3 or TRBV12-4 and J usage is TRBJ1-6; 8 bases line up with TRBD1. The CDR3 is 14 residues long. V shed 7 bases and J 8 bases; nucleotides not matched to a gene: 7.